The 9 T cell receptor beta chains below all came from one sample that was sequenced in a study of spatial heterogeneity in lung cancer. Study-level results: Tumor mutation count correlated with how many alpha and beta TCRs expanded intratumorally.

These receptors' targets are unknown. TCRdb analysed the 5' RACE reads with MiXCR anew, one entry per CDR3 protein. The sample contains roughly 10,000 distinct CDR3 sequences, about 7.8% of which appear only once. Time point specified: sample taken at primary tumor resection. The sample consisted of lung tumor tissue, taken at surgery. The receptors originated from a male donor with early-stage non-small cell lung cancer.

This clonotype was recorded many times. The genes are TRBV5-1 and TRBJ2-3; D is possibly TRBD1 (5 bases). Germline lookup yields CDR1 SGHRS and CDR2 YFSETQ. With 0 bases removed from V and 1 base from J, the gap between germline ends came to 6 bases. There are 14 residues in the CDR3. CDR3 region: CASSLEGRTDTQYF. The CDR3 DNA is TGCGCCAGCAGCTTGGAGGGGCGCACAGATACGCAGTATTTT.

The sample holds many counts of this clonotype. The chain couples TRBV12-3 or TRBV12-4 to TRBJ2-6; D unresolved. The CDR3 sequence is 13 residues long. Trimming left V 7 bases short and J 3 bases short, with 7 bases between. The chain's CDR3 is CASKPSGANVLTF. For the CDR3, the DNA is TGTGCCAGCAAGCCCAGTGGGGCCAACGTCCTGACTTTC.

The rearrangement links TRBV27 to TRBJ2-5; the match to TRBD1 covers 7 bases. V trimming: 8 bases; J trimming: 5 bases; junction bases outside the gene matches: 2. Germline V CDR1 and CDR2: MNHEY, SMNVEV (reference sequence). The CDR3 is 11 residues long. The CDR3 coding sequence is TGTGCCAGCGGGACAGCGGAGACCCAGTACTTC. Translation: CASGTAETQYF.

By its share, this clonotype is medium-sized (0.01 to 0.1%). The chain employs TRBV7-9 and TRBJ1-1, with 8 nucleotides matching TRBD1. Trimming removed 2 bases from V and 5 bases from J; junction bases left unmatched: 4. This CDR3 comprises 14 residues. Germline V gene data show CDR1 as SEHNR and CDR2 as FQNEAQ (reference sequence). The CDR3 protein is CASSLQGARTEAFF. The DNA of the CDR3 is TGTGCCAGCAGCTTACAGGGGGCGCGGACTGAAGCTTTCTTT.

This clonotype showed up many times. The genes are TRBV7-9 and TRBJ1-5; the D is unclear. Looked up from germline, CDR1 is SEHNR and CDR2 is FQNEAQ (reference sequence). The CDR3 is 14 amino acids. V shed 4 bases and J shed 3 bases, with 10 bases lying between them. The CDR3 DNA follows: TGTGCCAGCAGCTCTACAGATTACAATCAGCCCCAGCATTTT. Protein product: CASSSTDYNQPQHF.

This clonotype was picked up a small number of times. This chain connects TRBV2 to TRBJ1-3; 9 bases line up with TRBD1. Germline V CDR1 and CDR2: SNHLY, FYNNEI. Losses at the gene ends were 1 base for V and 2 bases for J; bases not matched to a gene: 0. The CDR3 is made up of 15 amino acids. The CDR3 region has the DNA TGTGCCAGCAGTGAAGGGGACAGGGCTGGAAACACCATATATTTT. Its translation is CASSEGDRAGNTIYF. The variable domain in full, completed from reference TRBV2 and TRBJ1-3, reads EPEVTQTPSHQVTQMGQEVILRCVPISNHLYFYWYRQILGQKVEFLVSFYNNEISEKSEIFDDQFSVERPDGSNFTLKIRSTKLEDSAMYFCASSEGDRAGNTIYFGEGSWLTVV.

Written as DNA, the CDR3 is TGCAGTGTTAGGAAAGCGGGCCATAGCTCCTACAATGAGCAGTTCTTC. Amino acid sequence: CSVRKAGHSSYNEQFF. The chain links TRBV20-1 to TRBJ2-1; weak D call: TRBD2 (6 bases). The germline gives CDR1 DFQATT, CDR2 SNEGSKA (reference sequence). The CDR3 runs to 16 residues. V shed 7 bases and J shed 0 bases, with 19 bases lying between them.

Relative to its sample, this clonotype is medium-sized. The gene calls are TRBV9 and TRBJ2-5; no reliable D call. The CDR3 totals 13 residues. Trimming shortened V by 3 bases and J by 3 bases, and 9 bases separated the two germline ends. Germline CDR1 and CDR2: SGDLS and YYNGEE. The CDR3 reads CASSGGPKETQYF. The CDR3 region has the DNA TGTGCCAGCAGCGGCGGACCGAAAGAGACCCAGTACTTC.

This clonotype has a handful of counts. V and J are TRBV18 and TRBJ2-7; 7 bases are a match to TRBD1. The CDR3 totals 16 residues. V shed 1 base, J shed 3 bases, and the junction held 9 bases outside the gene matches. CDR1 KGHSH and CDR2 LQKENI come from the germline V gene. CDR3 coding DNA: TGTGCCAGCTCACCACTTTCCCCGGGACAGAGCTACGAGCAGTACTTC. This sequence encodes CASSPLSPGQSYEQYF.